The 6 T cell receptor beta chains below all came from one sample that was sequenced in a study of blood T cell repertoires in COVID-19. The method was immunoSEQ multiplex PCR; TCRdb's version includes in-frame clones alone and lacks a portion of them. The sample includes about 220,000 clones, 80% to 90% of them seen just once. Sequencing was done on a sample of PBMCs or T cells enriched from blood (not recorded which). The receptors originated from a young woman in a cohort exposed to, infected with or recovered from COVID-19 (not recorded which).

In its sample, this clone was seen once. The CDR3 here is CASKWVGGSSYNEQFF. The CDR3 DNA is TGTGCCAGCAAGTGGGTAGGGGGAAGCTCCTACAATGAGCAGTTCTTC. V gene TRBV6-6 combines with J gene TRBJ2-1; the D gene is possibly TRBD1 (6 bases). The germline V gene encodes CDR1 MNHNY and CDR2 SVGAGI (reference sequence). There are 16 residues in the CDR3. V lost 7 bases and J 0 bases, leaving 16 bases between the germline ends.

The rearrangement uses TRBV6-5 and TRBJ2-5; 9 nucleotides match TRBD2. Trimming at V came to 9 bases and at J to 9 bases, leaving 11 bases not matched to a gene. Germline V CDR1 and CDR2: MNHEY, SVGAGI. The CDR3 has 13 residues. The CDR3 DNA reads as TGTGCCAGTGGGGCGGGAGGGCCGTCGGCCCAGTACTTC. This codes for CASGAGGPSAQYF.

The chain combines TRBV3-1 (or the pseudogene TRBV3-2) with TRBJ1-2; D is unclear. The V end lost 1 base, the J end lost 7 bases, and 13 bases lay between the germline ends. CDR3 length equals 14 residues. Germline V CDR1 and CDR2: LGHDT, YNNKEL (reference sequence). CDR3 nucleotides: TGTGCCAGCAGCCAAGGATTCGAGGGAATTGGCTACACCTTC. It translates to CASSQGFEGIGYTF.

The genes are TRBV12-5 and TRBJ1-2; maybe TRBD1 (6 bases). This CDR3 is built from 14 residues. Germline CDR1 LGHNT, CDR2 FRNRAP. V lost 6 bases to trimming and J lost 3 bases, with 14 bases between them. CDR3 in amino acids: CASGYTGRDYGYTF. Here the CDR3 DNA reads TGTGCTAGTGGCTATACAGGGAGGGACTATGGCTACACCTTC.

CDR3 sequence reads: CAGSRTNEDNEQFF. The CDR3, as DNA: TGTGCCGGATCAAGGACTAATGAGGACAATGAGCAGTTCTTC. The genes are TRBV6-5 and TRBJ2-1; D perhaps matches TRBD2 (6 bases). The germline V gene has CDR1 MNHEY and CDR2 SVGAGI. V lost 11 bases to trimming and J lost 5 bases, with 19 bases between them. The CDR3 totals 14 residues.

CDR3 sequence reads: CASSSHRGLHNSPLHF. The CDR3 DNA reads as TGTGCCAGCAGCTCTCACAGGGGGCTCCATAATTCACCCCTCCACTTT. This chain uses TRBV9 with TRBJ1-6; the match to TRBD1 covers 9 bases. Unmatched junction bases numbered 7, after V lost 4 bases and J lost 5 bases. Germline CDR1 SGDLS, CDR2 YYNGEE. CDR3 length: 16 amino acids.